Included here is one TCR beta chain sequence, with context. The record originates from a study of blood T cell repertoires in COVID-19. Turning to the study itself: Samples came from the United States, Italy and Spain, spanning acute and convalescent COVID-19. PBMCs, B-cell-depleted T cells, or T cells were the source of the cDNA or gDNA that made up the material.

The CDR3 is 13 amino acids. The germline V gene has CDR1 LNHDA and CDR2 SQIVND (reference sequence). V lost 3 bases, J lost 4 bases, and 8 bases lay in between. Original data processing: By means of reference gene primer amplification, nucleated cell counts were estimated. The data were produced by immunoSEQ multiplex PCR, yet TCRdb's version contains in-frame clones alone and is incomplete. That table gives V, J and clone size, and the DNA gave D and trimming. The sample yields under 60,000 clones, about 89% seen once. The TCR sequence derives from a man in his sixties with acute or convalescent COVID-19. The source material was peripheral blood. This rearrangement joins TRBV19 to TRBJ2-3, with D perhaps matching TRBD2 (5 bases). CDR3 coding DNA: TGTGCCAGTAGTATGAGGACTGCAGATACGCAGTATTTT. Its translation is CASSMRTADTQYF.